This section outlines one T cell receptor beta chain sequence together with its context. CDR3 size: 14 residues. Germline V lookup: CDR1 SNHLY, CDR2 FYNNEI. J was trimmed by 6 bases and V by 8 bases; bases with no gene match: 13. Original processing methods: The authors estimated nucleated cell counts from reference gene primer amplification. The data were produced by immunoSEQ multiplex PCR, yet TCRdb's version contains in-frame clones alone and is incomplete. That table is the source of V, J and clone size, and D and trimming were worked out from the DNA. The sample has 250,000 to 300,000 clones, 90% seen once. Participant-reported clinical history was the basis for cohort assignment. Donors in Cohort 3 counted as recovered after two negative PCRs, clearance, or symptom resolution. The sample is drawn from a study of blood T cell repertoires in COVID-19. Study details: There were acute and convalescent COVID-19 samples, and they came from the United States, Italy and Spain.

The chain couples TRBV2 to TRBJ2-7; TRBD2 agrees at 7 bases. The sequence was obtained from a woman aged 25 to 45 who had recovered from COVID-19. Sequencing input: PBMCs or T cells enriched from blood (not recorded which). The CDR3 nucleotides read TGTGCCAGCTGCCGGCTAGCGGAGGGAGGCGAGCAGTACTTC. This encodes CASCRLAEGGEQYF.